Shown below are 22 T cell receptor beta chains from a single sample sequenced in a study of blood T cell repertoires in COVID-19. TCRdb's table, derived via immunoSEQ multiplex PCR, lists solely in-frame clones and lacks some. Of 200,000 to 250,000 clones in the sample, 70% to 90% are singletons; the top ten hold about 5%. Input material: peripheral blood. All receptors come from a woman aged 40 to 50 with acute or convalescent COVID-19.

In its sample, this clone was seen a few times. The rearrangement uses TRBV7-9 and TRBJ1-4; D gene uncertain. Trimming took off 5 bases at V and 3 bases at J, with 13 bases between the two ends. Germline V lookup: CDR1 SEHNR, CDR2 FQNEAQ (reference sequence). CDR3 size: 15 residues. In DNA form, the CDR3 reads TGTGCCAGCAGCCTCCTGAACCGGGCTAATGAAAAACTGTTTTTT. Translation gives CASSLLNRANEKLFF.

The chain recombines TRBV4-1 with TRBJ1-2; TRBD1 is a possible D gene (5 bases). The germline V and J ends were trimmed by 0 bases and 2 bases, with 19 bases remaining between them. The CDR3 has 18 residues. Germline assignment: CDR1 MGHRA and CDR2 YSYEKL. The CDR3 DNA is TGCGCCAGCAGCCAAGATTTAGCAGGGATATCCTTCAACTATGGCTACACCTTC. The encoded protein is CASSQDLAGISFNYGYTF.

The CDR3 coding sequence is TGTGCCAGCAGCACCTACCCCGTAGCGGGGGCGGGAGATACGCAGTATTTT. It specifies CASSTYPVAGAGDTQYF. V and J are TRBV9 and TRBJ2-3; 9 bases match TRBD2. The germline V gene encodes CDR1 SGDLS and CDR2 YYNGEE. This CDR3 is built from 17 residues. V lost 4 bases, J lost 5 bases, and 14 bases stayed unmatched. Full variable domain (missing parts from reference TRBV9 and TRBJ2-3): DSGVTQTPKHLITATGQRVTLRCSPRSGDLSVYWYQQSLDQGLQFLIQYYNGEERAKGNILERFSAQQFPDLHSELNLSSLELGDSALYFCASSTYPVAGAGDTQYFGPGTRLTVL.

This chain uses TRBV7-9 with TRBJ1-5, with D possibly being TRBD1 (6 bases). CDR3 size: 16 residues. Looked up from germline, CDR1 is SEHNR and CDR2 is FQNEAQ (reference sequence). The V end was cut by 2 bases, the J end by 4 bases, with 15 bases between. CDR3 sequence (DNA): TGTGCCAGCAGCTTAACAGGGATGACCCCAAATCAGCCCCAGCATTTT. This gives the protein CASSLTGMTPNQPQHF.

The genes are TRBV6-4 and TRBJ1-3; D is unresolved. Germline V CDR1 and CDR2: MRHNA, SNTAGT. The CDR3 runs to 16 residues. The germline V and J ends were trimmed by 4 bases and 3 bases, with 16 bases remaining between them. In nucleotides, the CDR3 is TGTGCCAGCAGTGGCCATAATGGTACTAGTGGAAACACCATATATTTT. Protein product: CASSGHNGTSGNTIYF.

This clone was detected only a few times. The chain has TRBV6-5 and TRBJ2-7; D might be TRBD2 (6 bases). Germline V gene data show CDR1 as MNHEY and CDR2 as SVGAGI. The CDR3 length is 13 residues. Trimming removed 7 bases from V and 0 bases from J, with 10 bases in between. CDR3 amino acids: CASTVGSSYEQYV. The CDR3 DNA reads TGTGCCAGCACGGTCGGGAGCTCCTACGAGCAGTACGTC.

The chain carries TRBV7-8 and TRBJ1-1, with D possibly being TRBD1 (5 bases). The CDR3 covers 17 residues. Germline CDR1 reads SGHVS; CDR2 reads FQNEAQ. V was trimmed by 5 bases and J by 2 bases, leaving 21 bases between them. In DNA form, the CDR3 reads TGTGCCAGCAGCCGACTCTCCTTAGGGGCGTCAAACACTGAAGCTTTCTTT. This sequence encodes CASSRLSLGASNTEAFF.

This chain uses TRBV11-3 with TRBJ2-3; 9 positions match TRBD2. Germline CDR1 SGHNT, CDR2 YENEEA. The CDR3 runs 17 residues. V gave up 4 bases and J gave up 1 base; unmatched junction bases: 9. The CDR3 here is CASSSLPKRGGTDTQYF. CDR3 nucleotide sequence: TGTGCCAGCAGCTCACTGCCGAAGCGGGGGGGCACAGATACGCAGTATTTT. Based on the CDR3 plus reference TRBV11-3 and TRBJ2-3, the full variable domain is EAGVVQSPRYKIIEKKQPVAFWCNPISGHNTLYWYLQNLGQGPELLIRYENEEAVDDSQLPKDRFSAERLKGVDSTLKIQPAELGDSAVYLCASSSLPKRGGTDTQYFGPGTRLTVL.

This rearrangement joins TRBV6-6 to TRBJ2-1; 7 nucleotides match TRBD1. V trimming: 0 bases; J trimming: 5 bases; junction bases outside the gene matches: 4. From germline, CDR1 is MNHNY and CDR2 SVGAGI (reference sequence). There are 15 residues in the CDR3. The CDR3 loop is CASSYSGTENNEQFF. CDR3 DNA sequence: TGTGCCAGCAGTTACTCAGGGACAGAGAACAATGAGCAGTTCTTC.

There are a few counts of this clone. The chain uses TRBV4-2 and TRBJ2-7; tentatively, D is TRBD2 (6 bases). Looked up from germline, CDR1 is LGHNA and CDR2 is YNFKEQ. The CDR3 runs 13 residues. The V and J ends lost 0 bases and 6 bases respectively, with 9 bases between them. CDR3 region: CASSQELAREQYV. CDR3 nucleotides: TGTGCCAGCAGCCAAGAACTAGCTCGCGAGCAGTACGTC.

The sample holds one count of this clone. The chain has TRBV4-1 and TRBJ1-6; TRBD1 might be the D (6 bases). V lost 0 bases and J lost 9, with 15 bases in between. The germline gives CDR1 MGHRA, CDR2 YSYEKL. The CDR3 runs 16 residues. CDR3 residues: CASSQEEGHAFSPLHF. The CDR3 region has the DNA TGCGCCAGCAGCCAAGAAGAGGGACACGCTTTTTCACCCCTCCACTTT.

The chain recombines TRBV9 with TRBJ1-2, with D possibly TRBD1 on 6 matching bases. The CDR3 totals 14 residues. Between the trimmed V and J ends, which lost 4 bases and 0 bases, there was a span of 10 bases. Germline V lookup: CDR1 SGDLS, CDR2 YYNGEE. This CDR3 reads CASSLQGSNYGYTF. In nucleotides, the CDR3 is TGTGCCAGCAGCTTACAGGGTTCTAACTATGGCTACACCTTC.

The rearrangement joins TRBV6-6 to TRBJ2-5; weak D call: TRBD2 (5 bases). Trimming cost V 2 bases and J 3 bases, with 10 bases left between them. The CDR3 spans 14 residues. Germline V gene data show CDR1 as MNHNY and CDR2 as SVGAGI (reference sequence). CDR3 coding DNA: TGTGCCAGCAGTTACGCGGGTCTAAAAGAGACCCAGTACTTC. Translated: CASSYAGLKETQYF.

The V and J genes are TRBV10-3 and TRBJ2-2, with a tentative D call TRBD2 (5 bases). With 7 bases removed from V and 4 bases from J, the gap between germline ends came to 10 bases. This CDR3 is 13 amino acids long. Germline-derived CDR1 and CDR2 are ENHRY and SYGVKD. The CDR3 spells CAIMSEATGELFF. The CDR3 nucleotides read TGTGCCATCATGTCGGAGGCCACCGGGGAGCTGTTTTTT.

The V call is TRBV19, the J call TRBJ1-5; a weak D match, TRBD1 (6 bases). This CDR3 contains 15 residues. Trimming pared 0 bases from V and 11 bases from J, leaving 17 bases between. Germline CDR1 reads LNHDA; CDR2 reads SQIVND (reference sequence). The CDR3 bases are TGTGCCAGTAGTATAGAAGCGGCAGGGGAAAGGGCCCAGCATTTT. Protein product: CASSIEAAGERAQHF.

The chain couples TRBV19 to TRBJ2-1; 7 bases map to TRBD1. The CDR3 consists of 16 residues. Unmatched junction bases numbered 14, after V lost 7 bases and J lost 5 bases. Germline V lookup: CDR1 LNHDA, CDR2 SQIVND (reference sequence). This chain's CDR3 is CASTLSTGVLDNEQFF. The CDR3 nucleotides read TGTGCCAGTACCCTATCCACAGGGGTTCTTGACAATGAGCAGTTCTTC. Full variable domain (rest looked up from reference TRBV19 and TRBJ2-1): DGGITQSPKYLFRKEGQNVTLSCEQNLNHDAMYWYRQDPGQGLRLIYYSQIVNDFQKGDIAEGYSVSREKKESFPLTVTSAQKNPTAFYLCASTLSTGVLDNEQFFGPGTRLTVL.

Points on this clone: Other DNA sequences in this specimen translate into the identical CDR3. The V gene is TRBV3-1 (or the pseudogene TRBV3-2), the J gene TRBJ2-5, with D hard to call. Trimming removed 1 base from V and 5 bases from J, with 5 bases in between. Germline-derived CDR1 and CDR2 are LGHDT and YNNKEL (reference sequence). This CDR3 is built from 12 residues. The CDR3 DNA follows: TGTGCCAGCAGCCAAGTACGGGAGACCCAGTACTTC. It codes for CASSQVRETQYF.

The rearrangement uses TRBV2 and TRBJ1-1; D remains ambiguous. The CDR3 consists of 14 residues. V was cut by 5 bases and J by 6 bases, with 16 bases left in between. Germline V CDR1 and CDR2: SNHLY, FYNNEI. In nucleotides, the CDR3 is TGTGCCAGCAGTCGGGGAACGGTTGGCGCTGAAGCTTTCTTT. Translated: CASSRGTVGAEAFF.

This clone was detected once. This sequence joins TRBV5-6 and TRBJ1-5; D call uncertain. Germline V CDR1 and CDR2: SGHDT, YYEEEE. The ends were cut back, 1 base at V and 3 bases at J, with 8 bases in the middle. The CDR3 contains 14 residues. CDR3 in DNA: TGTGCCAGCAGCTTGTGGCAGATCAATCAGCCCCAGCATTTT. Amino acid sequence: CASSLWQINQPQHF.

The chain carries TRBV25-1 and TRBJ2-3, with D perhaps matching TRBD2 (6 bases). With 5 bases removed from V and 2 bases from J, the gap between germline ends came to 17 bases. Germline V gives CDR1 MGHDK, CDR2 SYGVNS. There are 16 residues in the CDR3. This CDR3 is CASSTAPGANTDTQYF. The CDR3 nucleotides read TGTGCCAGCAGTACTGCACCGGGAGCTAACACAGATACGCAGTATTTT.

This chain connects TRBV5-4 to TRBJ2-2, with 7 bases fitting TRBD2. The CDR3 is 16 amino acids. The V gene end was trimmed by 0 bases and the J gene end by 2 bases; junction bases not matched to a gene: 4. CDR1 and CDR2 from the germline V gene are SGHNT and YYREEE (reference sequence). As DNA, the CDR3 is TGTGCCAGCAGCTTGGGGGAGGGGCTCAACACCGGGGAGCTGTTTTTT. Its protein is CASSLGEGLNTGELFF.

This chain joins TRBV5-6 and TRBJ1-3; TRBD1 aligns across 7 bases. The CDR3 has 19 amino acids. Germline-derived CDR1 and CDR2 are SGHDT and YYEEEE. The V and J ends lost 3 bases and 0 bases, in that order; junction bases with no gene match: 15. The CDR3 reads CASSWISRPGQSSGNTIYF. CDR3 coding DNA: TGTGCCAGCAGCTGGATTTCCCGCCCGGGACAGTCCTCTGGAAACACCATATATTTT.